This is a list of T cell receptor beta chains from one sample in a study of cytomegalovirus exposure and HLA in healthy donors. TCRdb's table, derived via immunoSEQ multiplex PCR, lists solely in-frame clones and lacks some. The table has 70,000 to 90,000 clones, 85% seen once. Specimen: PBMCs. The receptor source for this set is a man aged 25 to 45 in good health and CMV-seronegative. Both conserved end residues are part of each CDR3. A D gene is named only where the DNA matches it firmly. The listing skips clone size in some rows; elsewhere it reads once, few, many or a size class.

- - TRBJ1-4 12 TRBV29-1 TGCAGCGTTGAGAGTGTTGATGAAAAACTGTTTTTT CSVESVDEKLFF
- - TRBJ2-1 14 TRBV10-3 TGTGCCACCTCGGCGCTAAACTCGAGGGATGAGCAGTTCTTC CATSALNSRDEQFF
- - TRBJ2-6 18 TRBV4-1 TGCGCCAGCAGCCAGCCGTTGCGGGGCCGCTCTGGGGCCAACGTCCTGACTTTC CASSQPLRGRSGANVLTF
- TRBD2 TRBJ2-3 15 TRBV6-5 TGTGCCAGCAGTTACGGGTCCGGGGGGACAGATACGCAGTATTTT CASSYGSGGTDTQYF
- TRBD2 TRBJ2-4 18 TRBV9 TGTGCCAGCAGCCTGCCTTCCTCGACTAGCGGGGGAAATAACATTCAGTACTTC CASSLPSSTSGGNNIQYF
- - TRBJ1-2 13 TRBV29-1 TGCAGCGTTGAGAAGGCGGGGGCGAGAGGCTACACCTTC CSVEKAGARGYTF
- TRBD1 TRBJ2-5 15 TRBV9 TGTGCCAGCAGCGCGCTACAGGGGTTTGCGGAGACCCAGTACTTC CASSALQGFAETQYF
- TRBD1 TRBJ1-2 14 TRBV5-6 TGTGCCAGCAGCTTTCCGGGACAGGGGAATGGCTACACCTTC CASSFPGQGNGYTF
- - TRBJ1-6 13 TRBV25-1 TGTGCCAGCAGTGTGGGTACGGGTTCACCCCTCCACTTT CASSVGTGSPLHF
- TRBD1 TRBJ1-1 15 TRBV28 TGTGCCAGCACCCTTTGGACAGGGCTAAACACTGAAGCTTTCTTT CASTLWTGLNTEAFF
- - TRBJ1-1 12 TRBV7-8 TGTGCCAGCAGCGTCATGAACACTGAAGCTTTCTTT CASSVMNTEAFF
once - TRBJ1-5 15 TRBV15 TGTGCCACCAGCGGTAACAGTAAAAGCAATCAGCCCCAGCATTTT CATSGNSKSNQPQHF
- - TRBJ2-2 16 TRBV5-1 TGCGCCAGCAGCTTGGTTCCGGTCTCGAACACCGGGGAGCTGTTTTTT CASSLVPVSNTGELFF
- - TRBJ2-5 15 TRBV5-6 TGTGCCAGCAGCTTGTTTTCGGGGTTCCAAGAGACCCAGTACTTC CASSLFSGFQETQYF
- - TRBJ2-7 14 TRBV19 TGTGCCAGTAGTACCAGGGGTCTCGGCTACGAGCAGTACTTC CASSTRGLGYEQYF
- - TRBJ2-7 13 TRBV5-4 TGTGCCAGCAGCTATGGCGGTAACTACGAGCAGTACTTC CASSYGGNYEQYF
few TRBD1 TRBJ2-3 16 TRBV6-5 TGTGCCAGCAGTTCATACAGGGGGAAGCACGGAGATACGCAGTATTTT CASSSYRGKHGDTQYF
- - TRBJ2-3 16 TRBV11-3 TGTGCCAGCAGCTTAGATCTGCGCCAGGGATTAGATACGCAGTATTTT CASSLDLRQGLDTQYF
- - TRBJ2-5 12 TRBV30 TGTGCCTGGAGTTCCGTACGGGAGACCCAGTACTTC CAWSSVRETQYF
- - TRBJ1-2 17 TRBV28 TGTGCCAGCAGTTTGTACGACCGGACAGAGCCTAACTATGGCTACACCTTC CASSLYDRTEPNYGYTF
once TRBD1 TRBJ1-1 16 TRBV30 TGTGCCTGGAGTTTCCGAGGGGGCCGGCTGAACACTGAAGCTTTCTTT CAWSFRGGRLNTEAFF
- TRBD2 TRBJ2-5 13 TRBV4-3 TGCGCCAGCAGCGGGGGGGAACGAGAGACCCAGTACTTC CASSGGERETQYF
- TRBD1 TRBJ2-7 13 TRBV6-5 TGTGCCAGCCGGGACAGGGCGTCCGACGAGCAGTACTTC CASRDRASDEQYF
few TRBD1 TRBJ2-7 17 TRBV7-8 TGTGCCAGCAGCCCCCGCGACAGGGCAAGCCTCTCCTACGAGCAGTACTTC CASSPRDRASLSYEQYF
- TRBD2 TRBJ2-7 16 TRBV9 TGTGCCAGCAGCCCTGCCCTAGCGGGCCACCCCTACGAGCAGTACTTC CASSPALAGHPYEQYF
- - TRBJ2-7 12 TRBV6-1 TGTGCCAGCAGACAGGTTACTTACGAGCAGTACTTC CASRQVTYEQYF
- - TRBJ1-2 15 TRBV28 TGTGCCAGCAGTTCCCCGGGGACACCTAACTATGGCTACACCTTC CASSSPGTPNYGYTF
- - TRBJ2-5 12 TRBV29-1 TGCAGCGTAGGGACAAGACGAGAGACCCAGTACTTC CSVGTRRETQYF
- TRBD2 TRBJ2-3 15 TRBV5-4 TGTGCCAGCAGACTGACTAGCGGGAGGGCTCATACGCAGTATTTT CASRLTSGRAHTQYF
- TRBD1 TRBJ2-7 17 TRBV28 TGTGCCAGCAGTTCCCCCGCCGGGACAGGGGACCCCCACGAGCAGTACTTC CASSSPAGTGDPHEQYF
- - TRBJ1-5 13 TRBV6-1 TGTGCCAGCAGAGTACAGGGAGATCAGCCCCAGCATTTT CASRVQGDQPQHF
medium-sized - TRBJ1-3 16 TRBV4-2 TGTGCCAGCAGCCAAGTACAGGACCTCTCTGGAAACACCATATATTTT CASSQVQDLSGNTIYF
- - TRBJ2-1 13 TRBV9 TGTGCCAGCTCCCATGGCGGGGACAATGAGCAGTTCTTC CASSHGGDNEQFF
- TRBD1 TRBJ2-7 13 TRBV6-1 TGTGCCAGTAGTATCGGACAGGACTACGAGCAGTACTTC CASSIGQDYEQYF